A single count supports the clone carrying this T cell receptor (beta chain). The data belong to a study of technical replicates of blood from several donors. The germline V gene encodes CDR1 LNHNV and CDR2 YYDKDF (reference sequence). The CDR3 is 14 residues long. Trimming pared 1 base from V and 4 bases from J, leaving 7 bases between. TCRdb's copy holds only in-frame clones and misses some; the assay was immunoSEQ multiplex PCR. The sample holds some 82,000 clones, approximately 94% seen once. The chain is built from TRBV15 and TRBJ1-4; D might be TRBD1 (6 bases). The sequenced material came from T cells isolated from PBMCs. The clonotype was recovered from a human donor in good health. Here the CDR3 reads CATSRGTVNEKLFF. Written as DNA, the CDR3 is TGTGCCACCAGCAGAGGGACAGTTAATGAAAAACTGTTTTTT.